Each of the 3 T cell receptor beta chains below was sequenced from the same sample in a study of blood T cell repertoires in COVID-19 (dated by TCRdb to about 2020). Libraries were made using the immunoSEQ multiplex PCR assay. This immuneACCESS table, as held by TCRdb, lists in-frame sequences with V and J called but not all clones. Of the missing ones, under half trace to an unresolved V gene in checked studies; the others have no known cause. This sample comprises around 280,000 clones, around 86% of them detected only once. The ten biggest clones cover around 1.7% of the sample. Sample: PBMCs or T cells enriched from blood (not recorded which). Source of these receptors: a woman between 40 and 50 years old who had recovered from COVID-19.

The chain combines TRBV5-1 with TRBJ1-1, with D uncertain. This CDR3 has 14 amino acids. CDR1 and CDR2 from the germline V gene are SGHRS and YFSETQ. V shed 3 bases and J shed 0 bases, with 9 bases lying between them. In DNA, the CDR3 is TGCGCCAGCAGCTGGGAGGGATTGAACACTGAAGCTTTCTTT. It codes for CASSWEGLNTEAFF. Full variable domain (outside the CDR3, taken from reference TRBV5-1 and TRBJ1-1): KAGVTQTPRYLIKTRGQQVTLSCSPISGHRSVSWYQQTPGQGLQFLFEYFSETQRNKGNFPGRFSGRQFSNSRSEMNVSTLELGDSALYLCASSWEGLNTEAFFGQGTRLTVV.

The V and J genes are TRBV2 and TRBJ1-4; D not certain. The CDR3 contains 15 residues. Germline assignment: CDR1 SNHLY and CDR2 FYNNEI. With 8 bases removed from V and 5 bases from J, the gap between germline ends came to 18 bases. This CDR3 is CASLLGGRPNEKLFF. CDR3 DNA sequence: TGTGCCAGCCTTCTCGGAGGACGGCCAAATGAAAAACTGTTTTTT.

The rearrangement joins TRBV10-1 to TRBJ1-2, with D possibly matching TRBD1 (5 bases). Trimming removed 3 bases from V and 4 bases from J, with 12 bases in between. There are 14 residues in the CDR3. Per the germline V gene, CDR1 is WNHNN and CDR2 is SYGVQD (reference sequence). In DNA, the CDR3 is TGCGCCAGCAGTGACAAAAACAGGAGCTATGGCTACACCTTC. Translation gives CASSDKNRSYGYTF.